The 15 T cell receptor beta chains presented below share a single source sample, sequenced in a study of beta chain features in type 1 diabetes. Findings of the study overall: Shorter TCRB CDR3s, moderately but significantly so, were found in Type 1 diabetes patients in all four CD4+ subsets.

For these TCRs, the target antigens are not known. The study reverse transcribed the entire isolated RNA, so it sequenced expressed TCRB transcripts. Generated by immunoSEQ multiplex PCR, the TCRdb table keeps only in-frame clones and is missing some. Seen here are some 660,000 clones, about an eighth observed once, and the top ten hold 0.035% to 0.04%. Sequenced sample: naive CD4+ T cells from blood. All receptors come from a man aged 18 to 30 with type 1 diabetes.

This clone occurred a few times. This chain joins TRBV21-1 and TRBJ1-4. TRBV21-1 is labeled a pseudogene. The CDR3 has 11 residues. This CDR3 is CASLGGEKLFF. The CDR3 DNA follows: TGTGCCTCCTTAGGGGGGGAAAAACTGTTTTTT.

The rearrangement links TRBV30 to TRBJ2-7, with D possibly TRBD1 on 6 matching bases. CDR3 length: 14 residues. The germline gives CDR1 GTSNPN, CDR2 SVGIG (reference sequence). V lost 3 bases, J lost 5 bases, and 17 bases lay in between. The DNA of the CDR3 is TGTGCCTGGAGCCGCTCTACAGGGCCCCACGAGCAGTACTTC. Amino acid sequence: CAWSRSTGPHEQYF.

This clone appeared a few times. The rearrangement uses TRBV30 and TRBJ1-2; D remains ambiguous. Germline values: CDR1 GTSNPN, CDR2 SVGIG (reference sequence). CDR3 size: 16 residues. Trimming stripped 2 bases from V and 0 bases from J, with 16 bases between. CDR3 loop: CAWSRGGRPANYGYTF. For the CDR3, the DNA is TGTGCCTGGAGTCGTGGAGGCAGGCCAGCTAACTATGGCTACACCTTC.

J is TRBJ1-5 and V is TRBV19; TRBD1 matches at 7 bases. CDR3 size: 16 residues. The V and J ends lost 7 bases and 4 bases, in that order; junction bases with no gene match: 13. The germline gives CDR1 LNHDA, CDR2 SQIVND (reference sequence). CDR3 region: CASNPLEGARNQPQHF. The DNA of the CDR3 is TGTGCCAGTAACCCCCTGGAGGGGGCACGAAATCAGCCCCAGCATTTT. The complete variable domain, with remaining parts taken from reference TRBV19 and TRBJ1-5, reads DGGITQSPKYLFRKEGQNVTLSCEQNLNHDAMYWYRQDPGQGLRLIYYSQIVNDFQKGDIAEGYSVSREKKESFPLTVTSAQKNPTAFYLCASNPLEGARNQPQHFGDGTRLSIL.

CDR3 DNA: TGTGCCAGCAGGGGTACCGGGACGAACAATGAGCAGTTCTTC. This codes for CASRGTGTNNEQFF. V gene TRBV11-1 combines with J gene TRBJ2-1; possibly TRBD1 or TRBD2 for D (5 bases each). CDR3 length: 14 residues. V lost 6 bases and J 5 bases, leaving 14 bases between the germline ends. Germline CDR1 SGHAT, CDR2 FQDESV (reference sequence).

This clone was seen more than once but under ten times. The V gene is TRBV30, the J gene TRBJ1-1; D uncertain. The germline V gene encodes CDR1 GTSNPN and CDR2 SVGIG (reference sequence). This CDR3 contains 12 residues. The V end was cut by 7 bases, the J end by 1 base, with 10 bases between. The CDR3 region is CALKPRNTEAFF. CDR3 DNA sequence: TGTGCCTTAAAGCCAAGGAACACTGAAGCTTTCTTT.

In this sample, this clone turned up a few times. Mismatch with germline at one junction end may stem from a read error. The chain combines TRBV7-3 with TRBJ1-2; 7 nucleotides agree with TRBD1. This CDR3 spans 12 amino acids. The germline V gene encodes CDR1 SGHTA and CDR2 FQGTGA. CDR3 region: CASSSSMGQPNF. CDR3 in DNA: TGTGCCAGCAGCTCCAGTATGGGACAGCCTAACTTC.

The genes are TRBV29-1 and TRBJ1-2, with TRBD1 matching over 8 bases. CDR1 and CDR2 (germline): SQVTM, ANQGSEA. J gave up 0 bases and V 5 bases, and 11 bases lay outside the gene matches. The length of the CDR3 is 16 residues. DNA for the CDR3: TGCAGCGTTTCACCGGGACAGGACTATACTAACTATGGCTACACCTTC. Translation: CSVSPGQDYTNYGYTF.

The chain combines TRBV29-1 with TRBJ2-3, with 7 bases that match TRBD1. J lost 5 bases, V lost 1 base, and 3 bases had no gene match. The CDR3 is 13 amino acids. Looked up from germline, CDR1 is SQVTM and CDR2 is ANQGSEA. CDR3 in DNA: TGCAGCGTTGAAGCCTCAGGGGGAGATACGCAGTATTTT. Amino acid sequence: CSVEASGGDTQYF.

The CDR3 DNA is TGTGCCAGCAGTGCCACTTCGACAGGGGTACTGGGAAACACCATATATTTT. Translation gives CASSATSTGVLGNTIYF. V and J are TRBV2 and TRBJ1-3; TRBD1 matches at 8 bases. Trimming at V came to 4 bases and at J to 4 bases, leaving 12 bases not matched to a gene. The germline V gene encodes CDR1 SNHLY and CDR2 FYNNEI. This CDR3 has 17 amino acids.

This clone occurred a few times. The rearrangement links TRBV6-6 to TRBJ1-3; maybe TRBD1 (6 bases). This CDR3 comprises 16 residues. Germline CDR1 is MNHNY and CDR2 is SVGAGI (reference sequence). V was cut by 3 bases and J by 0 bases, with 12 bases left in between. In nucleotides, the CDR3 is TGTGCCAGCAGTTATGAGACAGGTAGCTCTGGAAACACCATATATTTT. Amino acid sequence: CASSYETGSSGNTIYF.

The table lists this clone with a few counts. V and J are TRBV7-8 and TRBJ1-5; 7 bases line up with TRBD1. This CDR3 region has 18 residues. Germline assignment: CDR1 SGHVS and CDR2 FQNEAQ. V lost 3 bases and J lost 2; bases outside the gene matches: 13. CDR3 loop: CASSFTAGQLSGNQPQHF. DNA for the CDR3: TGTGCCAGCAGCTTCACGGCGGGACAGCTATCGGGCAATCAGCCCCAGCATTTT.

This clone showed up just a few times. V and J are TRBV4-2 and TRBJ2-1, with TRBD2 matching over 9 bases. Germline assignment: CDR1 LGHNA and CDR2 YNFKEQ. The CDR3 totals 18 residues. The V and J ends lost 3 bases and 4 bases, in that order; junction bases with no gene match: 13. CDR3 sequence: CASSQISGGRTLYNEQFF. The CDR3 DNA reads TGTGCCAGCAGCCAGATTAGCGGGGGCCGAACCCTATACAATGAGCAGTTCTTC.

The table lists this clone with a few counts. Its ends do not fully match the called genes, so a read error is possible. This chain uses TRBV29-1 with TRBJ1-1; perhaps TRBD1 as D (5 bases). The CDR3 spans 13 residues. Germline-derived CDR1 and CDR2 are SQVTM and ANQGSEA. The CDR3 reads CSVLAGMKTEAFF. CDR3 nucleotide sequence: TGCAGCGTTTTGGCAGGGATGAAGACTGAAGCTTTCTTT.

A few counts support this clone. This chain connects TRBV4-3 to TRBJ2-3; possible D gene TRBD2, 5 bases. Trimming stripped 6 bases from V and 4 bases from J, with 11 bases between. Germline V gene sequence: CDR1 LGHNA, CDR2 YSLEER. CDR3 length: 13 residues. The CDR3 loop reads CASRFGLSDTQYF. Here the CDR3 DNA reads TGCGCCAGCAGGTTCGGACTGTCAGATACGCAGTATTTT.